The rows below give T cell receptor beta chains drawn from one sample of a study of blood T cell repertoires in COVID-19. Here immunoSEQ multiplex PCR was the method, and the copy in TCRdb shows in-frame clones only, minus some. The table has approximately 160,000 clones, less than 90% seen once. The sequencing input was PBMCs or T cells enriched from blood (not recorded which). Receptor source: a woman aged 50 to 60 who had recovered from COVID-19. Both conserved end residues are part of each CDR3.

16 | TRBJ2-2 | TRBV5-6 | CASSPPPGENTGELFF
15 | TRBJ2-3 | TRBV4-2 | CATLGGGATTDTQYF
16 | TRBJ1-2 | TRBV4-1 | CASSQHLGGAFRGYTF
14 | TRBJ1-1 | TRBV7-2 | CASSLVQGATEAFF
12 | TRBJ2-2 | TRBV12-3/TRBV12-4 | CASSWTPGELFF
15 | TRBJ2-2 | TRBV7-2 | CASAALIRFTGELFF
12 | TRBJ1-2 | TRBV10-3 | CAISQGADGYTF
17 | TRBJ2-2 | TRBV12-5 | CASGLRTGQGHSGELFF
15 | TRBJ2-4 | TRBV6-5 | CASSYSALAKNIQYF
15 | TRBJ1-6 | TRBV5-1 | CASSSGQGANSPLHF